This T cell receptor beta chain is drawn from a study of blood T cell repertoires in COVID-19. Only in-frame clones appear in the TCRdb table, and some are missing; sequencing was by immunoSEQ multiplex PCR. The data show about 210,000 clones, 86% seen once. The CDR3 extends over 14 amino acids. V was pared by 3 bases and J by 8 bases, with 8 bases of the junction left unmatched. Per germline, CDR1 SGHRS and CDR2 YFSETQ. Sequencing was carried out using PBMCs or T cells enriched from blood (not recorded which). The V call is TRBV5-1, the J call TRBJ1-2, with 9 bases that match TRBD1. The receptor's source is a woman between 25 and 40 years old who had been exposed to COVID-19. The CDR3 loop reads CASSSTGGLGGYTF. CDR3 in DNA: TGCGCCAGCAGCTCAACAGGGGGCCTAGGAGGCTACACCTTC.